These 14 T cell receptor beta chains were all obtained from the same sample, sequenced in a study of post-analysis software for immune sequencing data. Regarding the study as a whole: Roughly five TRBV segments appeared more often in patients than in controls, and TRBV5-6, TRBV5-1 and TRBV20-1 were among these.

Unique molecular identifiers were built into the TCR beta cDNA libraries. TCRdb re-called the PCR reads through MiXCR, storing one row per CDR3 protein. The sample lists roughly 570,000 distinct CDR3 sequences, about a third occurring once. The antigens for these receptors are not known. The source material was blood. These receptor sequences come from a girl aged 2-17 years with multiple sclerosis.

This clonotype was seen repeatedly, ten times or more. The chain is built from TRBV10-3 and TRBJ2-5; D call uncertain. The CDR3 spans 11 residues. Germline V gene lookup returns CDR1 ENHRY and CDR2 SYGVKD. V was pared by 4 bases and J by 3 bases, with 3 bases between. CDR3 sequence reads: CAISVEETQYF. The DNA of the CDR3 is TGTGCCATCAGTGTAGAAGAGACCCAGTACTTC.

This clonotype has just a few counts. The chain joins TRBV27 to TRBJ2-3; D is ambiguous. Looked up from germline, CDR1 is MNHEY and CDR2 is SMNVEV (reference sequence). CDR3 size: 14 residues. V was trimmed by 1 base and J by 6 bases, leaving 11 bases between them. CDR3: CASSLLGYGDTQYF. The CDR3 DNA reads as TGTGCCAGCAGTTTATTAGGGTACGGGGATACGCAGTATTTT.

V and J are TRBV29-1 and TRBJ1-2; 12 nucleotides align to TRBD1. The CDR3 runs 14 residues. Germline-derived CDR1 and CDR2 are SQVTM and ANQGSEA. The junction had 10 bases not matched to a gene; V was cut back by 6 bases and J by 8 bases. The CDR3 DNA is TGCAGCGTCGTACGGGGACAGGGGGCTTTGGGCTACACCTTC. Translated, it gives CSVVRGQGALGYTF.

This clonotype showed up just a few times. V is TRBV11-2 and J is TRBJ1-2; D gene unclear. The CDR3 is 14 residues long. The V gene's germline CDR1 is SGHAT and CDR2 FQNNGV. V shed 3 bases and J shed 4 bases, with 12 bases lying between them. Here the CDR3 reads CASSFPGATYGYTF. CDR3 DNA sequence: TGTGCCAGCAGCTTCCCAGGAGCAACCTATGGCTACACCTTC.

A word on this clonotype: Because the CDR3's place on the DNA is in doubt, the DNA is left out and the CDR3 is given as listed by TCRdb. The CDR3 region is CASSSSGNYGYTF. The V call is TRBV12-3 or TRBV12-4, the J call TRBJ1-2; the D call of TRBD1 is as the table states it, not checked on the DNA. With termini counted, the CDR3 has 13 amino acids.

V usage is TRBV20-1 and J usage is TRBJ1-2; D is perhaps TRBD1 (5 bases). Looked up from germline, CDR1 is DFQATT and CDR2 is SNEGSKA (reference sequence). The V end lost 6 bases, the J end lost 0 bases, and 17 bases lay between the germline ends. The CDR3 loop spans 15 amino acids. The chain's CDR3 is CSAPPGLTANYGYTF. The CDR3 DNA follows: TGCAGTGCCCCCCCGGGACTGACAGCTAACTATGGCTACACCTTC.

This chain connects TRBV7-2 to TRBJ1-1, with a tentative D call TRBD1 (5 bases). V was clipped by 2 bases and J by 9 bases, with 19 bases between them. CDR1 and CDR2 (germline): SGHTA, FQGNSA. The CDR3 has 15 residues. The CDR3 protein is CASSLTKGPRGKAFF. CDR3 bases: TGTGCCAGCAGCTTAACTAAGGGCCCCCGGGGGAAAGCTTTCTTT.

This clonotype was seen repeatedly, ten times or more. The rearrangement joins TRBV29-1 to TRBJ2-7; TRBD1 agrees at 8 bases. This CDR3 has 12 amino acids. CDR1 is SQVTM, CDR2 ANQGSEA, per germline. Trimming removed 3 bases from V and 3 bases from J; junction bases left unmatched: 1. The CDR3 nucleotides read TGCAGCGTTGAGACAGGGGACTACGAGCAGTACTTC. This translates into CSVETGDYEQYF.

V gene TRBV2 combines with J gene TRBJ1-5, with D maybe TRBD1 (5 bases). Germline CDR1 and CDR2: SNHLY and FYNNEI. Trimming took off 3 bases at V and 6 bases at J, with 18 bases between the two ends. CDR3 length equals 16 residues. Here the CDR3 DNA reads TGTGCCAGCAGTGATGGGGACTCAACGGGGGTTCAGCCCCAGCATTTT. This encodes CASSDGDSTGVQPQHF. Supplemented by reference TRBV2 and TRBJ1-5, the full variable domain reads EPEVTQTPSHQVTQMGQEVILRCVPISNHLYFYWYRQILGQKVEFLVSFYNNEISEKSEIFDDQFSVERPDGSNFTLKIRSTKLEDSAMYFCASSDGDSTGVQPQHFGDGTRLSIL.

This clonotype was counted between two and nine times. This chain joins TRBV5-6 and TRBJ2-1, with D perhaps matching TRBD1 or TRBD2 (6 bases each). Deletions cut 6 bases from V and 4 bases from J, with 17 bases between. Germline values: CDR1 SGHDT, CDR2 YYEEEE. The CDR3 has 15 amino acids. The CDR3 protein is CASTPTGAQYNEQFF. Here the CDR3 DNA reads TGTGCCAGCACCCCCACGGGGGCCCAATACAATGAGCAGTTCTTC.

This chain links TRBV3-1 with TRBJ1-2; maybe TRBD1 (5 bases). Looked up from germline, CDR1 is LGHDT and CDR2 is YNNKEL (reference sequence). V was trimmed by 1 base and J by 4 bases, leaving 10 bases between them. The CDR3 totals 14 residues. The CDR3 sequence: CASSQAQGSYGYTF. As DNA, the CDR3 is TGTGCCAGCAGCCAAGCTCAGGGAAGCTATGGCTACACCTTC.

The chain links TRBV2 to TRBJ1-1; no reliable D call. Looked up from germline, CDR1 is SNHLY and CDR2 is FYNNEI. V lost 3 bases and J lost 3, with 11 bases in between. This CDR3 contains 14 residues. The CDR3 sequence is CASSDRFTDTEAFF. Here the CDR3 DNA reads TGTGCCAGCAGTGACAGGTTCACCGACACTGAAGCTTTCTTT.

The chain couples TRBV5-6 to TRBJ2-1; D perhaps matches TRBD1 (6 bases). V was pared by 1 base and J by 2 bases, with 10 bases between. Germline CDR1 SGHDT, CDR2 YYEEEE. CDR3 length: 15 residues. CDR3 coding DNA: TGTGCCAGCAGCTTGCTACAGGGCACCTACAATGAGCAGTTCTTC. Its protein product is CASSLLQGTYNEQFF.

This chain uses TRBV4-1 with TRBJ2-5, with TRBD2 identical over 9 bases. V trimming: 3 bases; J trimming: 11 bases; junction bases outside the gene matches: 28. This CDR3 is 20 amino acids long. Germline V gives CDR1 MGHRA, CDR2 YSYEKL. CDR3 nucleotides: TGCGCCAGCAGCCAGAGGGTATTGTCAGCGGGGGGCCCGCGAGACAATGAGCAGTACTTC. Its translation: CASSQRVLSAGGPRDNEQYF.